This TCR beta chain was sequenced for a study of tumor-infiltrating lymphocytes in primary liver carcinoma. Study-level findings and limits: Compared with tumor region pairs, tumor-adjacent and tumor-blood pairs overlapped less.

CDR1 is MGHRA and CDR2 is YSYEKL in the germline V gene. The length of the CDR3 is 10 residues. Investigators took RNA and DNA out together from about 19-30 mg of unsorted bulk tissue. Tumor samples all exceeded 75% viable tumor cells. This clonotype showed up many times. The antigen remains undetermined. A much bigger clone sits one base away, suggesting this may be a read error. Total RNA (roughly 530 ng) served as template for TCR beta cDNA synthesis primed by a constant-region primer. Slightly modified ARM-PCR, run as three nested multiplex PCR rounds, produced the TCR beta libraries. A C-beta reverse primer was combined with TRBV1-TRBV30 forward primers in the first two PCR rounds, and each round had ten to eleven cycles. TCRdb independently ran MiXCR on the multiplex PCR reads; one entry per CDR3 protein. This table holds roughly 70,000 distinct CDR3 sequences, about 65% found once.

The gene calls are TRBV4-1 and TRBJ2-1, with D possibly being TRBD2 (6 bases). The sequencing sample was made of liver tumor tissue from sampling region 4. The subset denotes: tumor region T4, right-lateral pole. The origin of this receptor is a man aged 35 to 55 with primary liver carcinoma and hepatitis B virus infection. Here the CDR3 DNA reads TGCACCAGCAGCGCGGGACAGCAGTTCTTC. It codes for CTSSAGQQFF.